What follows are 23 T cell receptor beta chains derived from one specimen sequenced in a study of blood T cell repertoires in COVID-19. Generated by immunoSEQ multiplex PCR, the TCRdb table keeps only in-frame clones and is missing some. This table has 350,000 to 450,000 clones, roughly 90% appearing once. Sequencing was carried out using PBMCs or T cells enriched from blood (not recorded which). These receptors were taken from a woman aged 40 to 50 who had been exposed to COVID-19.

The chain joins TRBV5-1 to TRBJ1-2; tentatively, D is TRBD1 (6 bases). This CDR3 spans 14 amino acids. The germline CDR1 and CDR2 sequences are SGHRS and YFSETQ. V shed 3 bases and J shed 7 bases, with 16 bases lying between them. Here the CDR3 reads CASSSTGTSSGYTF. DNA of the CDR3: TGCGCCAGCAGCTCAACCGGGACATCCAGTGGCTACACCTTC.

Only a few counts were recorded for this clone. V and J are TRBV7-9 and TRBJ1-2; D is uncertain. Trimming shortened V by 1 base and J by 2 bases, and 11 bases separated the two germline ends. The CDR3 is made up of 15 amino acids. The germline V gene encodes CDR1 SEHNR and CDR2 FQNEAQ (reference sequence). CDR3 DNA sequence: TGTGCCAGCAGCTTAGAGGCAAACAGCAACTATGGCTACACCTTC. It is translated as CASSLEANSNYGYTF.

This clone has at least ten counts. The V gene is TRBV7-2, the J gene TRBJ1-3, with D possibly matching TRBD1 (5 bases). With 2 bases removed from V and 4 bases from J, the gap between germline ends came to 12 bases. The CDR3 is 15 amino acids. The germline gives CDR1 SGHTA, CDR2 FQGNSA. The CDR3, as DNA: TGTGCCAGCAGCTTATGGAGGGGTAGCGGAAACACCATATATTTT. It is translated as CASSLWRGSGNTIYF. Combining the CDR3 with reference TRBV7-2 and TRBJ1-3 gives the whole variable domain GAGVSQSPSNKVTEKGKDVELRCDPISGHTALYWYRQSLGQGLEFLIYFQGNSAPDKSGLPSDRFSAERTGGSVSTLTIQRTQQEDSAVYLCASSLWRGSGNTIYFGEGSWLTVV.

This chain joins TRBV6-1 and TRBJ1-5; 11 bases are a match to TRBD1. The trim removed 6 bases at V and 2 bases at J, leaving 3 bases unmatched. Germline CDR1 and CDR2: MNHNS and SASEGT. The CDR3 consists of 15 residues. This CDR3 is CASRGTGGGNQPQHF. The CDR3 DNA reads as TGTGCCAGCAGAGGGACAGGGGGTGGCAATCAGCCCCAGCATTTT.

V and J are TRBV30 and TRBJ1-2, with D tentatively TRBD1 (5 bases). Trimming cost V 2 bases and J 0 bases, with 13 bases left between them. Germline V gene lookup returns CDR1 GTSNPN and CDR2 SVGIG (reference sequence). This CDR3 has 15 amino acids. CDR3 amino acids: CAWSRTPGANYGYTF. The DNA of the CDR3 is TGTGCCTGGAGTCGGACTCCGGGGGCTAACTATGGCTACACCTTC.

This clone has just a few counts. The chain is built from TRBV9 and TRBJ2-7, with a tentative D call TRBD1 (6 bases). V was clipped by 4 bases and J by 2 bases, with 13 bases between them. Germline loops: CDR1 SGDLS, CDR2 YYNGEE. The CDR3 runs 14 residues. Here the CDR3 DNA reads TGTGCCAGCAGCCCCTCGAGACAGGCCTACGAGCAGTACTTC. Amino acid sequence: CASSPSRQAYEQYF.

The chain has TRBV5-1 and TRBJ2-1; the D is unclear. CDR1 and CDR2 (germline): SGHRS, YFSETQ. The CDR3 runs 17 residues. The V end lost 4 bases, the J end lost 0 bases, and 17 bases lay between the germline ends. The CDR3 is CASSPDPPPSSYNEQFF. CDR3 sequence (DNA): TGCGCCAGCAGCCCAGACCCACCCCCTAGCTCCTACAATGAGCAGTTCTTC.

The chain combines TRBV7-3 with TRBJ2-1; 12 positions match TRBD2. The germline CDR1 and CDR2 sequences are SGHTA and FQGTGA. The CDR3 is 16 residues long. V trimming: 4 bases; J trimming: 6 bases; junction bases outside the gene matches: 7. The CDR3 region is CASSSPSGRAFNEQFF. As DNA, the CDR3 is TGTGCCAGCAGCTCCCCTAGCGGGAGGGCCTTCAATGAGCAGTTCTTC.

J is TRBJ2-5 and V is TRBV5-5, with D possibly being TRBD2 (5 bases). Germline-derived CDR1 and CDR2 are SGHKS and YYEKEE (reference sequence). The CDR3 totals 14 residues. V lost 1 base to trimming and J lost 7 bases, with 14 bases between them. The CDR3 DNA is TGTGCCAGCAGCTTGCCACCCGACGCGGGGACCCAGTACTTC. This translates into CASSLPPDAGTQYF.

The chain has TRBV24-1 and TRBJ1-4, with 7 nucleotides matching TRBD1. From germline, CDR1 is KGHDR and CDR2 SFDVKD. Trimming took 5 bases from V and 8 from J; bases not matched to a gene: 7. This CDR3 comprises 14 residues. The CDR3 protein is CATSVEGASEKLFF. The CDR3 DNA sequence: TGTGCCACCAGTGTCGAGGGGGCATCGGAAAAACTGTTTTTT.

The CDR3 sequence is CASSLSGGLILDPATNEKLFF. The CDR3 coding sequence is TGTGCCAGCAGTTTATCGGGCGGACTGATCCTAGACCCCGCAACTAATGAAAAACTGTTTTTT. The chain joins TRBV27 to TRBJ1-4, with D hard to call. CDR1 MNHEY and CDR2 SMNVEV come from the germline V gene (reference sequence). The CDR3 is made up of 21 amino acids. The V end was cut by 0 bases, the J end by 0 bases, with 23 bases between.

V is TRBV7-2 and J is TRBJ2-3; 10 nucleotides match TRBD2. CDR1 and CDR2 (germline): SGHTA, FQGNSA. The J segment lost 3 bases and the V segment lost 3 bases, leaving 6 bases of the junction unmatched. This CDR3 has 16 residues. The CDR3 DNA follows: TGTGCCAGCAGCTTCCGTCAGCGGGGGGGGACAGATACGCAGTATTTT. Amino acid sequence: CASSFRQRGGTDTQYF.

Points on this clone: The same CDR3 is also encoded by other DNA sequences in this sample. The rearrangement joins TRBV27 to TRBJ1-2; TRBD1 is a possible D gene (5 bases). With 0 bases removed from V and 2 bases from J, the gap between germline ends came to 7 bases. CDR3 length equals 14 residues. In germline, CDR1 is MNHEY, CDR2 SMNVEV (reference sequence). The CDR3 spells CASSLSRGNYGYTF. The CDR3 DNA sequence: TGTGCCAGCAGTTTATCGCGGGGGAACTATGGCTACACCTTC.

The chain is built from TRBV5-1 and TRBJ1-2, with a possible D match to TRBD1 (6 bases). This CDR3 spans 14 amino acids. Trimming stripped 4 bases from V and 8 bases from J, with 18 bases between. Germline V lookup: CDR1 SGHRS, CDR2 YFSETQ. The CDR3 coding sequence is TGCGCCAGCAGCGGACCCCCGGGACAAGGGGGCTACACCTTC. Encoded protein: CASSGPPGQGGYTF.

This clone was picked up one time. This sequence joins TRBV24-1 and TRBJ1-3; D gene ambiguous. CDR3 size: 16 residues. Germline V lookup: CDR1 KGHDR, CDR2 SFDVKD. Trimming removed 3 bases from V and 0 bases from J, with 11 bases in between. CDR3 sequence: CATSDQLTDSGNTIYF. CDR3 DNA: TGTGCCACCAGTGATCAACTTACCGACTCTGGAAACACCATATATTTT.

J is TRBJ1-1 and V is TRBV30, with 9 positions matching TRBD1. The length of the CDR3 is 15 residues. Germline V lookup: CDR1 GTSNPN, CDR2 SVGIG (reference sequence). The V and J ends lost 2 bases and 3 bases, in that order; junction bases with no gene match: 7. The CDR3, as DNA: TGTGCCTGGAGTCCTAAGACAGGGGGGTACACTGAAGCTTTCTTT. Translated, it gives CAWSPKTGGYTEAFF.

This chain connects TRBV6-5 to TRBJ1-1, with D tentatively TRBD1 (5 bases). The V gene lost 6 bases and the J gene lost 8 bases, with 16 bases spanning the gap. The CDR3 sequence is 13 residues long. CDR1 and CDR2 from the germline V gene are MNHEY and SVGAGI. The CDR3 sequence: CASSLGHAAEAFF. The CDR3, as DNA: TGTGCCAGCAGCCTCGGACATGCTGCCGAAGCTTTCTTT.

The chain employs TRBV7-9 and TRBJ2-5; perhaps TRBD2 as D (6 bases). CDR1 is SEHNR, CDR2 FQNEAQ, per germline (reference sequence). This CDR3 has 16 residues. V lost 7 bases and J 8 bases, leaving 26 bases between the germline ends. CDR3 DNA: TGTGCCAGCATATCTGGGGCTAGCGAGTACAAGGCCACCCAGTACTTC. This translates into CASISGASEYKATQYF. The full variable domain, completed using reference TRBV7-9 and TRBJ2-5, is DTGVSQNPRHKITKRGQNVTFRCDPISEHNRLYWYRQTLGQGPEFLTYFQNEAQLEKSRLLSDRFSAERPKGSFSTLEIQRTEQGDSAMYLCASISGASEYKATQYFGPGTRLLVL.

The rearrangement links TRBV9 to TRBJ2-4; 8 bases are shared with TRBD2. CDR1 is SGDLS, CDR2 YYNGEE, per germline. Trimming took 2 bases from V and 5 from J; bases not matched to a gene: 3. This CDR3 comprises 14 residues. The CDR3 DNA reads TGTGCCAGCAGCGTTGCGGGAGGAGAAAACATTCAGTACTTC. It is translated as CASSVAGGENIQYF.

This sequence joins TRBV19 and TRBJ2-7; D is possibly TRBD1 (5 bases). The CDR3 extends over 16 amino acids. V lost 3 bases and J lost 6, with 21 bases in between. CDR1 and CDR2 from the germline V gene are LNHDA and SQIVND (reference sequence). The CDR3 protein is CASSIGPGLDSAEQYF. The CDR3 DNA reads as TGTGCCAGTAGTATCGGTCCAGGGTTAGATTCCGCCGAGCAGTACTTC.

The chain joins TRBV29-1 to TRBJ1-1; TRBD1 might be the D (6 bases). Germline V lookup: CDR1 SQVTM, CDR2 ANQGSEA. Trimming shortened V by 7 bases and J by 5 bases, and 14 bases separated the two germline ends. The CDR3 is made up of 12 amino acids. The CDR3 here is CSAITGPTEAFF. CDR3 nucleotides: TGCAGCGCCATTACAGGGCCGACTGAAGCTTTCTTT. Filled out from reference TRBV29-1 and TRBJ1-1, the complete variable domain reads SAVISQKPSRDICQRGTSLTIQCQVDSQVTMMFWYRQQPGQSLTLIATANQGSEATYESGFVIDKFPISRPNLTFSTLTVSNMSPEDSSIYLCSAITGPTEAFFGQGTRLTVV.

About this clone itself: The sample has other DNA sequences that encode this CDR3 too. This sequence joins TRBV24-1 and TRBJ2-7; TRBD1 matches 11 bases. Germline V lookup: CDR1 KGHDR, CDR2 SFDVKD. CDR3 size: 15 residues. With V trimmed by 2 bases and J by 4 bases, 3 bases remained unmatched. This chain's CDR3 is CATSDSGTGGYEQYF. DNA of the CDR3: TGTGCCACCAGTGATTCCGGGACAGGGGGTTACGAGCAGTACTTC.

The table lists this clone with many counts. This chain links TRBV5-1 with TRBJ1-1; tentatively, D is TRBD1 (6 bases). The CDR3 covers 15 residues. Germline values: CDR1 SGHRS, CDR2 YFSETQ. Between the trimmed V and J ends, which lost 2 bases and 0 bases, there was a span of 11 bases. CDR3 in amino acids: CASSFRTVMNTEAFF. CDR3 DNA sequence: TGCGCCAGCAGCTTCAGGACAGTCATGAACACTGAAGCTTTCTTT.